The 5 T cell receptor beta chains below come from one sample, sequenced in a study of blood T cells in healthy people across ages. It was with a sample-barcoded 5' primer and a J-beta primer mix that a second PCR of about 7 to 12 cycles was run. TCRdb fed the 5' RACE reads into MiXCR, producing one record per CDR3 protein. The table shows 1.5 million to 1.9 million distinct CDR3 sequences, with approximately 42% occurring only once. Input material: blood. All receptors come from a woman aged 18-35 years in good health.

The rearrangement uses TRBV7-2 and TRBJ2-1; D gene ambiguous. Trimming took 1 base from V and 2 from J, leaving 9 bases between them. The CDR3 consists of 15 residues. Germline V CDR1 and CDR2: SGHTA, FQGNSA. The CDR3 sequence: CASSLVGWTYNEQFF. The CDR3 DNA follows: TGTGCCAGCAGCTTAGTGGGATGGACCTACAATGAGCAGTTCTTC.

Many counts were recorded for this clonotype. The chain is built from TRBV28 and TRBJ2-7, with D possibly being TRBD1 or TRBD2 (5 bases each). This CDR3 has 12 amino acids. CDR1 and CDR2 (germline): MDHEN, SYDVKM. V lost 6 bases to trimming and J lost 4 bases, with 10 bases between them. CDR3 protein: CASRAWGYEQYF. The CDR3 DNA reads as TGTGCCAGCAGGGCCTGGGGGTACGAGCAGTACTTC.

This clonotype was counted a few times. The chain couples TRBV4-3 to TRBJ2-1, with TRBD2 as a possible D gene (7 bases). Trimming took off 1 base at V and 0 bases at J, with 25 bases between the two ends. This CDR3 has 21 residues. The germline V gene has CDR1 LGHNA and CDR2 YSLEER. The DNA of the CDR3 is TGCGCCAGCAGCCAAGCTGAGAGTGGGGCGGGGGCTTTCGACTCCTACAATGAGCAGTTCTTC. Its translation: CASSQAESGAGAFDSYNEQFF.

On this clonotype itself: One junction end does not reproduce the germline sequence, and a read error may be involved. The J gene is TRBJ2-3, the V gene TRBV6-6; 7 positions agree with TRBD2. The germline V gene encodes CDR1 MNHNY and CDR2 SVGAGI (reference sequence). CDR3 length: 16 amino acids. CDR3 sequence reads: CASSYTLAGRADTRYF. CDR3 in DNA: TGTGCCAGCAGTTACACCTTAGCGGGTAGGGCAGATACGCGGTATTTT.

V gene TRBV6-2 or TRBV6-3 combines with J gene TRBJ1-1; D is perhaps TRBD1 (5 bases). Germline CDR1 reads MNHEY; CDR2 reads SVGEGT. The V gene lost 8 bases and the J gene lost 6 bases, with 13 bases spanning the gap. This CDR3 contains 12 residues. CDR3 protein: CASGDPGAEAFF. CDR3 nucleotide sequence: TGTGCCAGCGGGGACCCTGGGGCTGAAGCTTTCTTT.